These T cell receptor beta chains were read from a single sample in a study of T-cell reconstitution after alpha-beta-depleted transplantation in children. A single record per CDR3 protein comes from TCRdb applying MiXCR to the PCR reads. The table includes some 520,000 distinct CDR3 sequences, approximately 32% detected once. Sequencing was performed on PBMCs from the stem cell graft donor, taken from the stem cell graft. Receptor source: a human donor who donated a stem cell graft to a child with aplastic anemia. CDR3s include the opening cysteine and the closing phenylalanine or tryptophan. A D gene is named only where the DNA matches it firmly. Expanded clones get a size class; other rows say once, few or many, or leave the size out.

D,J,size,V,CDR3,DNA
TRBD1,TRBJ2-5,.,TRBV4-1,CASSQDGTGTQETQYF,TGCGCCAGCAGCCAAGATGGGACAGGAACTCAAGAGACCCAGTACTTC
.,TRBJ2-2,.,TRBV20-1,CSAPRGGTGFFGTGELFF,TGCAGTGCCCCCCGGGGGGGGACAGGGTTCTTCGGGACCGGGGAGCTGTTTTTT
.,TRBJ1-2,few,TRBV5-5,CASSPGSGASNYGYTF,TGTGCCAGCAGCCCAGGGTCAGGGGCGTCTAACTATGGCTACACCTTC
TRBD1,TRBJ1-2,.,TRBV5-1,CASSRMTGSNGYTF,TGCGCCAGCAGCAGGATGACAGGGAGCAATGGCTACACCTTC
TRBD2,TRBJ2-7,few,TRBV28,CASSLWASGRAGEQYF,TGTGCCAGCAGTTTATGGGCTAGCGGGAGGGCGGGCGAGCAGTACTTC
.,TRBJ1-3,few,TRBV7-2,CASSLVEQGSGNTIYF,TGTGCCAGCAGCTTAGTAGAACAGGGTTCTGGAAACACCATATATTTT
.,TRBJ1-2,.,TRBV29-1,CSVVRRTGNYGYTF,TGCAGCGTTGTTCGGAGGACGGGGAACTATGGCTACACCTTC
TRBD2,TRBJ2-1,many,TRBV6-5,CASSRGLAGNEQFF,TGTGCCAGCAGTCGCGGACTAGCGGGAAATGAGCAGTTCTTC
.,TRBJ1-1,.,TRBV20-1,CSASRGLLAEAFF,TGCAGTGCTAGTAGGGGACTCCTCGCTGAAGCTTTCTTT
.,TRBJ2-5,.,TRBV12-3/TRBV12-4,CASSLALTGTFEETQYF,TGTGCCAGCAGTTTAGCGCTAACAGGCACCTTTGAAGAGACCCAGTACTTC
.,TRBJ2-1,.,TRBV10-3,CAISEDGNNEQFF,TGTGCCATCAGTGAGGACGGGAATAATGAGCAGTTCTTC
.,TRBJ1-2,.,TRBV29-1,CSVGVEDGYTF,TGCAGCGTAGGAGTGGAGGATGGCTACACCTTC
.,TRBJ1-1,many,TRBV7-3,CASSTGLNTEAFF,TGTGCCAGCAGTACAGGGCTGAACACTGAAGCTTTCTTT
.,TRBJ1-2,.,TRBV7-2,CASSLEGLGGYTF,TGTGCCAGCAGCTTGGAGGGCTTAGGGGGCTACACCTTC
.,TRBJ2-7,.,TRBV7-2,CASSRDASAEEQYF,TGTGCCAGCAGTCGAGACGCCTCGGCAGAAGAGCAGTACTTC
.,TRBJ2-5,.,TRBV19,CASSYRGETTQYF,TGTGCCAGTAGTTACAGAGGGGAGACGACCCAGTACTTC
TRBD2,TRBJ2-1,.,TRBV29-1,CSVEGLALDEQFF,TGCAGCGTTGAGGGACTAGCGCTGGATGAGCAGTTCTTC
.,TRBJ1-1,.,TRBV6-2/TRBV6-3,CASVRDLNTEAFF,TGTGCCAGTGTGAGGGATCTGAACACTGAAGCTTTCTTT
.,TRBJ2-3,.,TRBV20-1,CSARDFRDPLTDTQYF,TGCAGTGCTAGAGATTTCCGGGACCCACTCACAGATACGCAGTATTTT
.,TRBJ1-2,few,TRBV30,CAWSAGVEGYTF,TGTGCCTGGAGCGCAGGGGTAGAAGGCTACACCTTC
.,TRBJ2-1,.,TRBV19,CASSILEWDEQFF,TGTGCCAGTAGTATACTGGAGTGGGATGAGCAGTTCTTC
.,TRBJ2-2,.,TRBV5-6,CASSDTNRAGIAGELFF,TGTGCCAGCAGCGACACAAACAGGGCCGGTATAGCCGGGGAGCTGTTTTTT
.,TRBJ1-1,few,TRBV4-3,CASSRWGQSNTEAFF,TGCGCCAGCAGCCGTTGGGGGCAGTCGAACACTGAAGCTTTCTTT
.,TRBJ2-6,many,TRBV6-2/TRBV6-3,CASSPTSSGANVLTF,TGTGCCAGCAGCCCCACGAGTTCTGGGGCCAACGTCCTGACTTTC
TRBD1,TRBJ1-2,.,TRBV20-1,CIGQGRDYGYTF,TGCATCGGACAGGGACGGGACTATGGCTACACCTTC
.,TRBJ2-1,.,TRBV4-1,CASSQVEGRTNEQFF,TGCGCCAGCAGCCAAGTGGAAGGCAGAACCAATGAGCAGTTCTTC
.,TRBJ2-3,few,TRBV7-3,CASSETGFSTDTQYF,TGTGCCAGCAGCGAGACAGGATTTAGCACAGATACGCAGTATTTT
TRBD2,TRBJ2-3,.,TRBV6-2/TRBV6-3,CASGLAGRHTDTQYF,TGTGCCAGCGGCTTAGCGGGACGTCACACAGATACGCAGTATTTT
.,TRBJ1-4,once,TRBV4-3,CASSPVAGYEKLFF,TGCGCCAGCAGCCCCGTGGCCGGGTACGAAAAACTGTTTTTT
.,TRBJ2-3,.,TRBV30,CAWSLTQLPGDTQYF,TGTGCCTGGAGTTTGACCCAACTCCCTGGAGATACGCAGTATTTT
TRBD2,TRBJ2-1,.,TRBV20-1,CSARDRERQAGSGSYNEQFF,TGCAGTGCTAGAGATCGGGAGCGACAAGCGGGAAGTGGGTCCTACAATGAGCAGTTCTTC
TRBD1,TRBJ1-1,.,TRBV10-3,CAIREGGESTEAFF,TGTGCCATCAGGGAAGGGGGCGAGAGCACTGAAGCTTTCTTT
.,TRBJ2-5,few,TRBV12-3/TRBV12-4,CASSFGRSQETQYF,TGTGCCAGCAGTTTCGGCCGCAGCCAAGAGACCCAGTACTTC
TRBD2,TRBJ2-7,.,TRBV20-1,CSAGPAGGGDEQYF,TGCAGTGCTGGACCAGCGGGAGGGGGAGACGAGCAGTACTTC
TRBD2,TRBJ2-1,.,TRBV20-1,CSAATGTSSYNEQFF,TGCAGTGCTGCCACCGGGACTAGCTCCTACAATGAGCAGTTCTTC
TRBD1,TRBJ2-7,few,TRBV15,CATSRDRGIYEQYF,TGTGCCACCAGCCGGGACAGGGGAATCTACGAGCAGTACTTC
TRBD1,TRBJ2-1,few,TRBV10-1,CASSIGTGYHDEQFF,TGCGCCAGCAGCATAGGGACAGGGTATCACGATGAGCAGTTCTTC
.,TRBJ2-1,few,TRBV7-2,CASSPDKYYNEQFF,TGTGCCAGCAGCCCCGACAAGTACTACAATGAGCAGTTCTTC
.,TRBJ2-1,.,TRBV5-1,CASRLQGLYNEQFF,TGCGCCAGCAGATTGCAGGGACTTTACAATGAGCAGTTCTTC
TRBD2,TRBJ2-2,.,TRBV11-1,CASSLAGTSGIPDTGELFF,TGTGCCAGCAGCTTAGCCGGGACTAGCGGGATCCCGGACACCGGGGAGCTGTTTTTT
TRBD2,TRBJ2-3,.,TRBV29-1,CSVEGGRASTDTQYF,TGCAGCGTTGAGGGCGGGAGGGCCTCAACAGATACGCAGTATTTT
.,TRBJ1-1,few,TRBV5-4,CASSRGSALGEAFF,TGTGCCAGCAGCCGGGGGTCGGCGTTGGGGGAAGCTTTCTTT
.,TRBJ1-4,.,TRBV7-2,CASRLGRSNEKLFF,TGTGCCAGCAGGCTAGGCAGGAGTAATGAAAAACTGTTTTTT
.,TRBJ2-7,.,TRBV20-1,CSASPRMTYEQYF,TGCAGTGCTAGTCCAAGAATGACCTACGAGCAGTACTTC
TRBD1,TRBJ2-2,.,TRBV11-2,CASSSWDRGLFGELFF,TGTGCCAGCAGCTCCTGGGACAGGGGGTTGTTCGGGGAGCTGTTTTTT
TRBD1,TRBJ1-6,.,TRBV18,CASSPPGQASPLHF,TGTGCCAGCTCACCACCGGGACAGGCCTCACCCCTCCACTTT
TRBD1,TRBJ2-2,.,TRBV3-1,CASSLKGATGELFF,TGTGCCAGCAGCCTCAAGGGGGCCACCGGGGAGCTGTTTTTT
TRBD1,TRBJ1-2,.,TRBV27,CASRTQGGYTF,TGTGCCAGCAGGACACAGGGGGGCTACACCTTC
.,TRBJ2-1,.,TRBV25-1,CASGVQGGEQFF,TGTGCCAGCGGCGTACAGGGCGGGGAGCAGTTCTTC
TRBD2,TRBJ2-7,few,TRBV12-3/TRBV12-4,CASRKTSGVYEQYF,TGTGCCAGCAGGAAGACTAGCGGGGTGTACGAGCAGTACTTC
.,TRBJ1-2,few,TRBV10-3,CAIRGDVDYGYTF,TGTGCCATCAGAGGGGACGTCGACTATGGCTACACCTTC
TRBD1,TRBJ1-6,few,TRBV12-3/TRBV12-4,CASSLGQGLESPLHF,TGTGCCAGCAGCTTGGGACAGGGGCTTGAATCACCCCTCCACTTT
.,TRBJ2-3,few,TRBV20-1,CSARDSSTSTDTQYF,TGCAGTGCTAGAGACAGTTCAACTAGCACAGATACGCAGTATTTT
TRBD2,TRBJ2-2,.,TRBV5-1,CASSTTSGNSGELFF,TGCGCCAGCAGCACAACTAGCGGGAACAGCGGGGAGCTGTTTTTT
TRBD1,TRBJ2-7,few,TRBV19,CASSAGTAYHEQYF,TGTGCCAGTAGTGCCGGGACAGCGTACCACGAGCAGTACTTC
.,TRBJ1-5,.,TRBV12-3/TRBV12-4,CASSHRTGLSNQPQHF,TGTGCCAGCAGCCATCGGACTGGCCTTAGCAATCAGCCCCAGCATTTT
TRBD1,TRBJ2-1,.,TRBV12-3/TRBV12-4,CASRYRRQGPSDEQFF,TGTGCCAGCAGGTATCGTCGACAGGGGCCCAGCGATGAGCAGTTCTTC
.,TRBJ2-1,.,TRBV20-1,CSARDKKPTSYNEQFF,TGCAGTGCTAGAGATAAGAAGCCCACCTCCTACAATGAGCAGTTCTTC
.,TRBJ2-5,.,TRBV28,CASSLAGSASAQTQYF,TGTGCCAGCAGTTTAGCAGGGTCGGCTAGCGCCCAGACCCAGTACTTC
.,TRBJ2-5,.,TRBV4-3,CASSQVGGQETQYF,TGCGCCAGCAGCCAAGTAGGGGGGCAAGAGACCCAGTACTTC